This T cell receptor (beta chain) originates from a study of blood T cell repertoires in COVID-19. Whole-study context: In each case, the material was cDNA or gDNA derived from T cells, B-cell-depleted T cells, or PBMCs.

The table lists this clone with a count of one. Per the authors' pipeline: Reference gene primer amplification yielded estimated nucleated cell counts. Produced via immunoSEQ multiplex PCR; TCRdb's table is partial and in-frame only. The V and J calls and clone size were taken over from that table, and D and trimming were inferred from the DNA. Among about 330,000 clones, approximately 89% were seen once, and the ten largest hold 5% to 6%. This CDR3 is built from 13 residues. Trimming cost V 7 bases and J 3 bases; bases outside gene matches: 6. Germline loops: CDR1 MDHEN, CDR2 SYDVKM. Participants came from some 23 US areas, aged roughly 18 to 90 years.

The chain has TRBV28 and TRBJ2-7; 7 positions match TRBD1. Sequencing input: PBMCs or T cells enriched from blood (not recorded which). The receptor was isolated from a man between 25 and 39 years old who had recovered from COVID-19. The CDR3 coding sequence is TGTGCCAGCATTTGGACAGGAGGCTACGAGCAGTACTTC. This translates into CASIWTGGYEQYF.